This TCR beta chain was recovered during a study of post-analysis software for immune sequencing data. Whole-study context: Disease courses included relapsing-remitting, secondary progressive and progressive-relapsing multiple sclerosis. General study results and limits: Controls had lower frequencies than patients of five or six TRBV segments, which included TRBV5-6, TRBV5-1 and TRBV20-1.

This clonotype was observed many times. The antigen remains undetermined. TCR beta cDNA libraries included unique molecular identifiers. TCRdb processed the PCR reads anew with MiXCR; each CDR3 protein has one entry. The data contain a few hundred thousand distinct CDR3 sequences, 35% to 40% of them singletons. The ends lost 5 bases at V and 0 bases at J; junction bases unmatched: 4. Germline V lookup: CDR1 SEHNR, CDR2 FQNEAQ (reference sequence). The CDR3 consists of 16 residues. The TCR originated in a girl aged 10-17 years with multiple sclerosis. The chain joins TRBV7-9 to TRBJ2-1; 10 bases are shared with TRBD1. The sequenced material came from blood. The CDR3 bases are TGTGCCAGCAGCGCCCGACAGGGGGCCTCCTACAATGAGCAGTTCTTC. It translates to CASSARQGASYNEQFF.